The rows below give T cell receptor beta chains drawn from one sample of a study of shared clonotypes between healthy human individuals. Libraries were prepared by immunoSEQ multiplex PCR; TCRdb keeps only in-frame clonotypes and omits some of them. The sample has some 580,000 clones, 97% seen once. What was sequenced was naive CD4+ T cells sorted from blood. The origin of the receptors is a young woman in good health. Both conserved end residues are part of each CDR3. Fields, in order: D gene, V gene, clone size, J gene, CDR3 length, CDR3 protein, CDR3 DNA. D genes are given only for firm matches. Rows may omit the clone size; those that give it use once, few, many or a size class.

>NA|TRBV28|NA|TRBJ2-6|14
CASSPKYGANVLTF
TGTGCCAGCAGTCCCAAATATGGGGCCAACGTCCTGACTTTC
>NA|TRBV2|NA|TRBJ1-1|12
CASRAENTEAFF
TGTGCCAGCCGTGCAGAGAACACTGAAGCTTTCTTT
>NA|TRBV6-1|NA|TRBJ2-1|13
CASSEARYNEQFF
TGTGCCAGCAGTGAAGCTAGATACAATGAGCAGTTCTTC
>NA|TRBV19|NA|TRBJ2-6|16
CASSRSQGSGANVLTF
TGTGCCAGTAGTAGATCACAGGGATCTGGGGCCAACGTCCTGACTTTC
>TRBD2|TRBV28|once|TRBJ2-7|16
CASSLRGRAVINEQYF
TGTGCCAGCAGTTTAAGAGGGAGGGCGGTTATCAACGAGCAGTACTTC
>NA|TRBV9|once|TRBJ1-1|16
CASSVFGDAGGTEAFF
TGTGCCAGCAGCGTATTCGGAGACGCTGGAGGCACTGAAGCTTTCTTT
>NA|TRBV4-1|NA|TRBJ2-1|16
CASSQDQAGSYNEQFF
TGCGCCAGCAGCCAAGATCAAGCGGGCTCCTACAATGAGCAGTTCTTC
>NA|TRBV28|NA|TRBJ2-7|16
CASSLGGSPISYEQYF
TGTGCCAGCAGTTTAGGCGGATCCCCGATCTCCTACGAGCAGTACTTC
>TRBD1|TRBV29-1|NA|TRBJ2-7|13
CSVGYRGAYEQYF
TGCAGCGTTGGGTACAGGGGGGCCTACGAGCAGTACTTC
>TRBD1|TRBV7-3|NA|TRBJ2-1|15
CASSRQGALYNEQFF
TGTGCCAGCAGCCGACAGGGGGCCCTTTACAATGAGCAGTTCTTC
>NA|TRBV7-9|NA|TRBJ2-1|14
CASSFQGSYNEQFF
TGTGCCAGCAGCTTCCAGGGTTCCTACAATGAGCAGTTCTTC
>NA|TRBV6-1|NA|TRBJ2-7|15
CASSVGPDLSYEQYF
TGTGCCAGCAGTGTCGGGCCGGATCTCTCCTACGAGCAGTACTTC
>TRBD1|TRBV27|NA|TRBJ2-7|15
CASSSPGQGSYEQYF
TGTGCCAGCAGTTCGCCGGGACAGGGATCTTACGAGCAGTACTTC
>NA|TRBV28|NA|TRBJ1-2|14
CASSFLTRWYGYTF
TGTGCCAGCAGTTTTCTGACTAGGTGGTATGGCTACACCTTC
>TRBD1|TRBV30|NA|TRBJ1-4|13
CAWSPGQGEKLFF
TGTGCCTGGAGTCCCGGACAGGGAGAAAAACTGTTTTTT
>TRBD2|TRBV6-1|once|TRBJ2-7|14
CANREREDSYEQYF
TGTGCCAACCGGGAGCGGGAGGACTCCTACGAGCAGTACTTC
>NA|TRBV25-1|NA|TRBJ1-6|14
CASSEPQGGTPLHF
TGTGCCAGCAGTGAACCGCAGGGCGGTACACCCCTCCACTTT
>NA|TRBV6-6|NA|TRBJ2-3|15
CASRGKLGFGDTQYF
TGTGCCAGCAGGGGGAAACTAGGCTTCGGAGATACGCAGTATTTT
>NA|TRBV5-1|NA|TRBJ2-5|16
CASSLAGVAAQETQYF
TGCGCCAGCAGCTTGGCCGGGGTAGCGGCCCAAGAGACCCAGTACTTC
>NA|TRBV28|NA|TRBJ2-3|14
CASSYLPGSRAQYF
TGTGCCAGCAGTTACCTACCGGGCTCCAGAGCGCAGTATTTT
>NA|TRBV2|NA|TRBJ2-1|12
CASQGGYNEQFF
TGTGCCAGCCAGGGGGGTTACAATGAGCAGTTCTTC
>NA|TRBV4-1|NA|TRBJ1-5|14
CASSQVEGDQPQHF
TGCGCCAGCAGCCAAGTTGAGGGAGATCAGCCCCAGCATTTT
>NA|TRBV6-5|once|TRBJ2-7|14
CASSYSRQIYEQYF
TGTGCCAGCAGTTACTCTAGACAAATCTACGAGCAGTACTTC
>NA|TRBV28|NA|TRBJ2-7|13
CASIRGSSARQYF
TGTGCCAGCATCAGGGGCTCATCGGCTCGGCAGTACTTC
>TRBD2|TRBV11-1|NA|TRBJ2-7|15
CASSFLAGGPAEQYF
TGTGCCAGCAGCTTCCTAGCGGGAGGGCCCGCCGAGCAGTACTTC
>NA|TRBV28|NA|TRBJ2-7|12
CASTRDGYEQYF
TGTGCCAGCACGAGGGACGGCTACGAGCAGTACTTC
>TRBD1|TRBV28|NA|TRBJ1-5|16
CASSLPTGVGNQPQHF
TGTGCCAGCAGTTTACCCACAGGGGTCGGCAATCAGCCCCAGCATTTT
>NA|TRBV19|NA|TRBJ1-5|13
CASSFTDNQPQHF
TGTGCCAGTAGTTTCACAGATAATCAGCCCCAGCATTTT
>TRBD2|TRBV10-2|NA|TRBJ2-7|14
CASRSSGRAYEQYF
TGCGCCAGCAGATCTAGCGGGAGGGCCTACGAGCAGTACTTC
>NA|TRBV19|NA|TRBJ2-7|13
CASTRRGGHEQYF
TGTGCCAGTACCCGAAGGGGGGGCCACGAGCAGTACTTC
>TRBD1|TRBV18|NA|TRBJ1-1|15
CASSPLQGMNTEAFF
TGTGCCAGCTCACCACTACAGGGGATGAACACTGAAGCTTTCTTT
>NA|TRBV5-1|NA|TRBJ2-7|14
CASSDVAISYEQYF
TGCGCCAGCAGCGATGTCGCCATCTCCTACGAGCAGTACTTC
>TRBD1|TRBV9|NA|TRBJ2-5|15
CASSVARGPQETQYF
TGTGCCAGCAGCGTAGCCAGGGGGCCCCAAGAGACCCAGTACTTC
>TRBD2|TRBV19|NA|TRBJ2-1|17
CASSLSRGLAGVNEQFF
TGTGCCAGTAGTCTCAGCCGGGGACTAGCGGGAGTTAATGAGCAGTTCTTC
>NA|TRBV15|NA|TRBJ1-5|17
CATSRVESDWGNQPQHF
TGTGCCACCAGCAGAGTTGAGTCTGATTGGGGCAATCAGCCCCAGCATTTT
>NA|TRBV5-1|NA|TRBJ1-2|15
CASSSGHEPNYGYTF
TGCGCCAGCAGCTCCGGACACGAGCCTAACTATGGCTACACCTTC
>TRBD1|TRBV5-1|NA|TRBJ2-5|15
CASSRAGDRGETQYF
TGCGCCAGCAGCCGCGCCGGGGACAGGGGAGAGACCCAGTACTTC
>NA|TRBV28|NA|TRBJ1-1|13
CASSLRANTEAFF
TGTGCCAGCAGTTTACGCGCCAACACTGAAGCTTTCTTT
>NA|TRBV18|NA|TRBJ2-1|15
CASSPLPSSYNEQFF
TGTGCCAGCTCACCACTCCCTAGCTCCTACAATGAGCAGTTCTTC
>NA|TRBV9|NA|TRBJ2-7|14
CASSPQEATDEQYF
TGTGCCAGCAGCCCCCAAGAGGCCACAGACGAGCAGTACTTC
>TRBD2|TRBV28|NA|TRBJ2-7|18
CASSLSTSGRTTFYEQYF
TGTGCCAGCAGTTTATCGACTAGCGGGAGGACTACTTTCTACGAGCAGTACTTC
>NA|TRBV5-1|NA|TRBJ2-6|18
CASRIDGRALSGANVLTF
TGCGCCAGCAGGATCGATGGCAGGGCACTCTCTGGGGCCAACGTCCTGACTTTC
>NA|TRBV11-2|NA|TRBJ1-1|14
CASSLIQGGTEAFF
TGTGCCAGCAGCTTAATTCAAGGGGGGACTGAAGCTTTCTTT
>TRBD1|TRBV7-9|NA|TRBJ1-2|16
CASSPGTTGQTEGYTF
TGTGCCAGCAGCCCAGGCACCACGGGACAGACGGAGGGCTACACCTTC
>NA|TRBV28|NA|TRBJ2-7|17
CASSFSVDSARPYEQYF
TGTGCCAGCAGTTTCTCCGTTGACAGTGCGAGACCCTACGAGCAGTACTTC
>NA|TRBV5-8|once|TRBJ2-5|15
CASSLAWAVSETQYF
TGTGCCAGCAGCTTGGCCTGGGCAGTCTCAGAGACCCAGTACTTC
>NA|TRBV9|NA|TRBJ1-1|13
CASSPQGNTEAFF
TGTGCCAGCAGCCCGCAGGGGAACACTGAAGCTTTCTTT
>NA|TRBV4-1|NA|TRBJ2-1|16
CASSQLAQSSYNEQFF
TGCGCCAGCAGCCAACTAGCGCAAAGCTCCTACAATGAGCAGTTCTTC
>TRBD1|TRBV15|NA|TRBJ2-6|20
CATSRELGRQGLEGANVLTF
TGTGCCACCAGCAGAGAACTCGGACGACAGGGGCTCGAGGGGGCCAACGTCCTGACTTTC
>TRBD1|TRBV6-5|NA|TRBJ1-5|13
CASSLTGAKPQHF
TGTGCCAGCAGTTTGACAGGGGCGAAGCCCCAGCATTTT
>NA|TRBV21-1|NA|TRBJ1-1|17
CASSISITGIGNTEAFF
TGTGCCAGCAGCATTAGTATAACAGGGATCGGGAACACTGAAGCTTTCTTT
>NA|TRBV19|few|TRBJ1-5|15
CASSMGRQDGQPQHF
TGTGCCAGTAGTATGGGGCGACAGGATGGTCAGCCCCAGCATTTT
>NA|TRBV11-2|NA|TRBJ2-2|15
CASGLSGLNTGELFF
TGTGCCAGCGGGCTTAGCGGATTGAACACCGGGGAGCTGTTTTTT
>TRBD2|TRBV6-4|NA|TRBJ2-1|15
CASSSTSGTINEQFF
TGTGCCAGCAGTTCGACTAGCGGGACTATTAATGAGCAGTTCTTC
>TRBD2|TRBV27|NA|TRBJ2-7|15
CASSPSGQIGLEQYF
TGTGCCAGCAGCCCTAGCGGGCAAATAGGGTTGGAGCAGTACTTC